This T cell receptor (beta chain) was profiled in a study of blood T cell repertoires in COVID-19. Study context: Sample material is recorded as cDNA or gDNA derived from T cells, B-cell-depleted T cells, or PBMCs.

The CDR3 runs 16 residues. Germline lookup yields CDR1 SSHAT and CDR2 FNYEAQ (reference sequence). Method: immunoSEQ multiplex PCR; TCRdb's copy keeps in-frame clones and lacks some. This table holds some 74,000 clones, 88% found once. Concerning this clone itself: A junction end diverges from the germline sequence, so it may reflect a read error.

This chain connects TRBV7-7 to TRBJ1-4; 8 bases are a match to TRBD1. The specimen was peripheral blood. The receptor's source is a man aged 50-59 years with acute or convalescent COVID-19. The CDR3 reads CASSPGPGQGGEKLFF. Written as DNA, the CDR3 is TGTGCTAGCAGCCCAGGGCCCGGACAGGGTGGTGAAAAACTGTTTTTT.